The 7 T cell receptor beta chains below all came from one sample that was sequenced in a study of CD8 T cells in Susac syndrome. RNA, at about 0.5 to 1 ug, was reverse transcribed with random hexamers. TCRdb processed the immunoSEQ multiplex PCR reads anew with MiXCR; each CDR3 protein has one entry. The sample includes about 120,000 distinct CDR3 sequences, roughly 90% seen only once; the top ten take around 0.12%. The sequencing sample was made of CD8+ T cells from PBMCs. These receptors all come from a human donor in good health.

The genes are TRBV5-4 and TRBJ2-1; perhaps D is TRBD1 or TRBD2 (5 bases each). Trimming pared 1 base from V and 2 bases from J, leaving 10 bases between. CDR1 SGHNT and CDR2 YYREEE come from the germline V gene (reference sequence). There are 15 residues in the CDR3. The CDR3 nucleotides are TGTGCCAGCAGCTTGCTCAGGGAGACCTACAATGAGCAGTTCTTC. Translated, it gives CASSLLRETYNEQFF.

The chain is built from TRBV29-1 and TRBJ2-2; no clear D. Trimming pared 6 bases from V and 8 bases from J, leaving 16 bases between. Germline CDR1 is SQVTM and CDR2 is ANQGSEA. The CDR3 runs 13 residues. CDR3 loop: CSVIEARSGELFF. CDR3 DNA sequence: TGCAGCGTAATCGAGGCCCGATCAGGGGAGCTGTTTTTT.

The V gene is TRBV27, the J gene TRBJ2-2; D call uncertain. Trimming pared 3 bases from V and 1 base from J, leaving 18 bases between. Germline V gene data show CDR1 as MNHEY and CDR2 as SMNVEV (reference sequence). CDR3 size: 18 residues. CDR3: CASSFRRDWAENTGELFF. In DNA, the CDR3 is TGTGCCAGCAGTTTTCGTCGCGATTGGGCCGAGAACACCGGGGAGCTGTTTTTT.

The rearrangement uses TRBV13 and TRBJ1-1; possible D gene TRBD1, 5 bases. Trimming took 1 base from V and 3 from J, leaving 15 bases between them. CDR3 length: 16 residues. The germline V gene has CDR1 PRHDT and CDR2 FYEKMQ (reference sequence). The CDR3 bases are TGTGCCAGCAGCTTAGTTAATCGGGTAGGGGACACTGAAGCTTTCTTT. Amino acid sequence: CASSLVNRVGDTEAFF.

The V and J genes are TRBV6-2 or TRBV6-3 and TRBJ2-4; 10 bases are a match to TRBD1. Trimming removed 5 bases from V and 7 bases from J; junction bases left unmatched: 17. Germline V gene data show CDR1 as MNHEY and CDR2 as SVGEGT. The CDR3 length is 18 residues. Here the CDR3 reads CASSSWVIRDRGVNIQYF. DNA of the CDR3: TGTGCCAGCAGTAGTTGGGTAATCCGGGACAGGGGAGTGAACATTCAGTACTTC.

This CDR3 reads CASGPRELFF. The DNA for the CDR3 is TGTGCCAGCGGCCCCAGGGAGCTGTTTTTT. V gene TRBV27 combines with J gene TRBJ2-2; D remains unclear. This CDR3 is built from 10 residues. The germline V gene has CDR1 MNHEY and CDR2 SMNVEV (reference sequence). Trimming removed 8 bases at V and 9 bases at J, with 7 bases between.

The chain carries TRBV18 and TRBJ1-1; no reliable D call. Germline V gives CDR1 KGHSH, CDR2 LQKENI. The V gene lost 5 bases and the J gene lost 0 bases, with 10 bases spanning the gap. CDR3 length equals 14 residues. CDR3 protein: CASSSDGVNTEAFF. CDR3 DNA sequence: TGTGCCAGCTCATCTGACGGGGTGAACACTGAAGCTTTCTTT. Looking up the rest from reference TRBV18 and TRBJ1-1 gives the full variable domain: NAGVMQNPRHLVRRRGQEARLRCSPMKGHSHVYWYRQLPEEGLKFMVYLQKENIIDESGMPKERFSAEFPKEGPSILRIQQVVRGDSAAYFCASSSDGVNTEAFFGQGTRLTVV.